Detailed here is one T cell receptor (beta chain). This sample's treatment: 19 received Ad26.COV2.S at low or high dose, single or two shots; 5 received placebo; per-sample allocation not given. At day 63 after the first vaccine or placebo injection, samples were drawn. Only in-frame clones appear in the TCRdb table, and some are missing; sequencing was by immunoSEQ multiplex PCR. Seen here are roughly 700,000 clones, about 90% observed once, and the top ten hold over 1.3%. V was trimmed by 0 bases and J by 7 bases, leaving 13 bases between them. The CDR3 is 15 amino acids. Germline lookup yields CDR1 SGHTA and CDR2 FQGNSA. This sample is drawn from a study of Ad26.COV2.S vaccination and SARS-CoV-2 variants. Study context: Donor joined the COV1001 Ad26.COV2.S trial arm. Ad26.COV2.S was injected intramuscularly once or twice, 56 days apart.

The sequence came from a person aged 18-65 years who received the Ad26.COV2.S COVID-19 vaccine or a placebo. The sample here was peripheral blood, taken in a trial of Ad26.COV2.S vaccine versus placebo. The V and J genes are TRBV7-2 and TRBJ2-1; D is perhaps TRBD2 (5 bases). In nucleotides, the CDR3 is TGTGCCAGCAGCTTAGCTGCGGCTAGCCTGAATGAGCAGTTCTTC. This gives the protein CASSLAAASLNEQFF. Based on the CDR3 plus reference TRBV7-2 and TRBJ2-1, the full variable domain is GAGVSQSPSNKVTEKGKDVELRCDPISGHTALYWYRQSLGQGLEFLIYFQGNSAPDKSGLPSDRFSAERTGGSVSTLTIQRTQQEDSAVYLCASSLAAASLNEQFFGPGTRLTVL.